Listed below are T cell receptor beta chains from one sample, sequenced in a study of blood T cell repertoires in COVID-19. TCRdb's copy holds only in-frame clones and misses some; the assay was immunoSEQ multiplex PCR. The repertoire holds some 270,000 clones, with approximately 88% as singletons. Sequenced: PBMCs or T cells enriched from blood (not recorded which). These receptors were taken from a woman in her thirties or forties who had been exposed to COVID-19. Each CDR3 is given with its conserved first and last residue.

j_gene | len | v_gene | CDR3aa
TRBJ2-5 | 16 | TRBV2 | CASSEREGSRTETQYF
TRBJ2-3 | 14 | TRBV2 | CASSRTRFTDTQYF
TRBJ1-2 | 18 | TRBV18 | CASSQARTAGGNFYGYTF
TRBJ2-5 | 15 | TRBV5-1 | CASSGTGTVQETQYF
TRBJ1-4 | 14 | TRBV28 | CASLRDTQVGKLFF
TRBJ2-5 | 13 | TRBV11-2 | CASSPLRQETQYF
TRBJ1-6 | 15 | TRBV27 | CASSQRQGGNSPLHF
TRBJ1-3 | 12 | TRBV6-5 | CASPSSQGTIYF
TRBJ1-2 | 16 | TRBV6-5 | CASSFPGQQANYGYTF
TRBJ2-7 | 16 | TRBV19 | CASSMDGQGPNDEQYF
TRBJ1-4 | 16 | TRBV24-1 | CATSDTYGRTNEKLFF
TRBJ2-7 | 14 | TRBV3-1/TRBV3-2 | CASSQGRLVYEQYF
TRBJ2-7 | 15 | TRBV3-1/TRBV3-2 | CASHHPRAPSYEQYF
TRBJ2-3 | 17 | TRBV27 | CASSPWALAASTDTQYF
TRBJ1-3 | 12 | TRBV15 | CATATGGNTIYF
TRBJ2-3 | 18 | TRBV28 | CASSLRTSGGPYTDTQYF
TRBJ2-1 | 15 | TRBV9 | CASSVEGGGDNEQFF
TRBJ2-1 | 14 | TRBV11-3 | CASSLGTGYNEQFF
TRBJ1-2 | 14 | TRBV4-3 | CASSQDGTGYGYTF
TRBJ2-1 | 16 | TRBV18 | CASSPRLAGDSNEQFF
TRBJ1-1 | 11 | TRBV12-3/TRBV12-4 | CASSPRDEAFF
TRBJ1-5 | 13 | TRBV11-2 | CASSSAYNQPQHF
TRBJ1-4 | 14 | TRBV19 | CASSRGGSNEKLFF
TRBJ2-1 | 14 | TRBV4-2 | CASSQGVGAIEQFF
TRBJ2-1 | 17 | TRBV19 | CASSIVGTSGRLDEQFF
TRBJ1-2 | 14 | TRBV3-1/TRBV3-2 | CASSQGGINYGYTF
TRBJ2-5 | 12 | TRBV10-1 | CASSNREETQYF
TRBJ2-1 | 15 | TRBV2 | CASSEGGSSYNEQFF
TRBJ1-1 | 14 | TRBV19 | CASSEDGRYTEAFF
TRBJ1-1 | 18 | TRBV3-1/TRBV3-2 | CASSRLTGGPTMNTEAFF
TRBJ1-1 | 16 | TRBV9 | CASSARDSVSGTEAFF
TRBJ1-2 | 14 | TRBV6-5 | CASTRLGQNYGYTF
TRBJ1-2 | 13 | TRBV20-1 | CSPSGTGEGGYTF
TRBJ2-1 | 15 | TRBV6-6 | CASTKTGSSYNEQFF
TRBJ1-3 | 16 | TRBV5-4 | CASSSRQGGSGNTIYF
TRBJ1-5 | 13 | TRBV28 | CASSYRGRQPQHF
TRBJ1-2 | 15 | TRBV6-6 | CASSYELTVNYGYTF
TRBJ2-1 | 15 | TRBV5-1 | CASSLGTGTYNEQFF
TRBJ1-6 | 16 | TRBV11-2 | CASSLSRGLTNSPLHF
TRBJ2-5 | 14 | TRBV13 | CASSLGQGQETQYF
TRBJ1-5 | 15 | TRBV28 | CASSPGTGGNQPQHF
TRBJ1-5 | 14 | TRBV7-9 | CASSTQNSNQPQHF
TRBJ2-3 | 14 | TRBV7-2 | CASSLVQRADTQYF
TRBJ1-2 | 13 | TRBV13 | CASRDDSHYGYTF
TRBJ2-1 | 15 | TRBV5-1 | CASSGSGSSYNEQFF
TRBJ2-1 | 15 | TRBV2 | CASRGRLAGDDEQFF
TRBJ2-1 | 20 | TRBV5-1 | CASSPRTSGGSRIAYNEQFF
TRBJ2-3 | 14 | TRBV6-5 | CAGQDRGGTDTQYF
TRBJ1-4 | 12 | TRBV9 | CASSVGDEKLFF
TRBJ1-6 | 15 | TRBV9 | CASSAQGAKNSPLHF
TRBJ2-3 | 14 | TRBV18 | CASSPGLAPDTQYF
TRBJ2-7 | 13 | TRBV2 | CAGNPGGRYEQYF
TRBJ2-3 | 15 | TRBV2 | CASSDGQGNTDTQYF
TRBJ2-2 | 19 | TRBV7-9 | CASSLLAGGPLSDTGELFF
TRBJ2-6 | 17 | TRBV3-1/TRBV3-2 | CASSQRQGTSGANVLTF
TRBJ1-2 | 16 | TRBV5-8 | CASSSRGGQGLYGYTF
TRBJ2-1 | 13 | TRBV20-1 | CSASIGVYNEQFF
TRBJ2-7 | 14 | TRBV5-1 | CASKQGGSGNEQYF
TRBJ1-2 | 14 | TRBV4-1 | CASSQDPGPYGYTF